The 2 T cell receptor beta chains below come from one sample, sequenced in a study of blood T cells in healthy people across ages. Primers used in a second PCR of roughly 6 to 12 cycles were a sample-barcoded 5' primer and a J-beta primer mix. One entry per CDR3 protein results from TCRdb running MiXCR on the 5' RACE reads. The data show fewer than 1,000,000 distinct CDR3 sequences, about 42% seen once. The sequenced sample consisted of blood. The receptors derive from an elderly man in good health.

In the case of this clonotype: The junction differs from germline at one of its ends, possibly a read error. The rearrangement links TRBV12-3 or TRBV12-4 to TRBJ2-1; 12 bases fit TRBD2. The CDR3 covers 16 residues. As DNA, the CDR3 is TGCGCCAGCAGGTCTAGCGGGAGGGGACGGTACAATGAGCAGTTCTTC. It codes for CASRSSGRGRYNEQFF.

Concerning this clonotype: A much bigger clone sits one base away, suggesting this may be a read error. The chain joins TRBV10-3 to TRBJ2-1, with 7 nucleotides matching TRBD2. The germline V gene has CDR1 ENHRY and CDR2 SYGVKD. V lost 6 bases to trimming and J lost 5 bases; unmatched junction nucleotides: 10. This CDR3 spans 15 amino acids. The CDR3: CAISVGGAGNNEQFF. The CDR3, as DNA: TGTGCCATCAGCGTCGGGGGAGCGGGAAACAATGAGCAGTTCTTC.